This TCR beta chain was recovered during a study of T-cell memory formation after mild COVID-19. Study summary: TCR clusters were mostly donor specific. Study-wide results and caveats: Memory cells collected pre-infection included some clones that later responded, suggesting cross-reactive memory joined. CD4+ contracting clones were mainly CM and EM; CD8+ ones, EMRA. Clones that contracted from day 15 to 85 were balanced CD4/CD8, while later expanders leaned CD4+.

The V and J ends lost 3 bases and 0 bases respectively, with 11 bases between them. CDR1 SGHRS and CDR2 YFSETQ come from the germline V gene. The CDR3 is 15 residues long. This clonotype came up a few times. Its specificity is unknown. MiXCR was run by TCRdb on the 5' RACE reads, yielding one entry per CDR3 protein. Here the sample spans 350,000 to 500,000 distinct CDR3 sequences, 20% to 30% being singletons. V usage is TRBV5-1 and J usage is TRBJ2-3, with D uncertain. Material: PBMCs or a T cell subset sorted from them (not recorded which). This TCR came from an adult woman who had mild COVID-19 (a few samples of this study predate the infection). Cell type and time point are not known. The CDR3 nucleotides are TGCGCCAGCAGCTCAGGAGCCCCTAGCACAGATACGCAGTATTTT. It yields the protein CASSSGAPSTDTQYF.